This T cell receptor beta chain derives from a study of glioma-infiltrating T cells after dendritic cell vaccination. Study as a whole: Patients had newly diagnosed or recurrent glioblastoma and received dendritic cell vaccines. Patients received three intradermal dendritic cell vaccine injections at biweekly intervals. The vaccine used monocyte-derived dendritic cells pulsed overnight with autologous tumor lysate. Study results and limitations: Complete blood and tumor specimen sets were limited to few patients.

Clones were read by immunoSEQ multiplex PCR, and TCRdb kept only the in-frame ones, dropping some. The sample yields roughly 38,000 clones, around 80% seen once. CDR1 and CDR2 from the germline V gene are SQVTM and ANQGSEA. Unmatched junction bases numbered 15, after V lost 0 bases and J lost 4 bases. The CDR3 loop spans 18 amino acids. For this clone: Its antigen is still unknown.

This TCR was recovered from a human donor with glioblastoma. The chain carries TRBV29-1 and TRBJ1-3; TRBD1 matches 7 bases. The input for sequencing was blood, taken before dendritic cell vaccination. In nucleotides, the CDR3 is TGCAGCGTTGAAGATACGGGTTTAGGAGGACAGGACGGAAACACCATATATTTT. It yields the protein CSVEDTGLGGQDGNTIYF. Drawing the rest from reference TRBV29-1 and TRBJ1-3, the complete variable domain is SAVISQKPSRDICQRGTSLTIQCQVDSQVTMMFWYRQQPGQSLTLIATANQGSEATYESGFVIDKFPISRPNLTFSTLTVSNMSPEDSSIYLCSVEDTGLGGQDGNTIYFGEGSWLTVV.